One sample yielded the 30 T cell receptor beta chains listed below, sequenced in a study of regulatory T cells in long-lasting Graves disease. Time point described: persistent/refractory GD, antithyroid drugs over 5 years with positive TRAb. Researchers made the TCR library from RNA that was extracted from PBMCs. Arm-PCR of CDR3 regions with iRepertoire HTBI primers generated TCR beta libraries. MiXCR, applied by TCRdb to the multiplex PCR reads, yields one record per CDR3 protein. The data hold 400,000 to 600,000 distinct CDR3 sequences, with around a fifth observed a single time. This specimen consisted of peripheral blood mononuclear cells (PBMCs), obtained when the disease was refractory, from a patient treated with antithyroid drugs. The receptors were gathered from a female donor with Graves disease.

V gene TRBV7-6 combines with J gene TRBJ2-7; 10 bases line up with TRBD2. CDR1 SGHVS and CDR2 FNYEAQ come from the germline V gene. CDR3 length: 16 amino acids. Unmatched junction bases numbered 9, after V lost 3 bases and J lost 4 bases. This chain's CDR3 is CASSFGTSEIDYEQYF. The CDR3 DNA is TGTGCCAGCAGCTTCGGGACTAGCGAAATCGATTACGAGCAGTACTTC.

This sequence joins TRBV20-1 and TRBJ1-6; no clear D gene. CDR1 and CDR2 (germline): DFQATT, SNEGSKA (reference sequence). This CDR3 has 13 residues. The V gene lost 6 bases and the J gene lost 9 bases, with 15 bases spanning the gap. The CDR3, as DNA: TGCAGTGCCCTTGGGGTTACCCGTTCACCCCTCCACTTT. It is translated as CSALGVTRSPLHF.

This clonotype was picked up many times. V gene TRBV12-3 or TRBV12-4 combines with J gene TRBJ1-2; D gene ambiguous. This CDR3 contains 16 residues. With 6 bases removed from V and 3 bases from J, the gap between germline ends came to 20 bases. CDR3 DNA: TGTGCCAGCAGCCCCTCCCTCCGGGGAAGGGACTATGGCTACACCTTC. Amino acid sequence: CASSPSLRGRDYGYTF.

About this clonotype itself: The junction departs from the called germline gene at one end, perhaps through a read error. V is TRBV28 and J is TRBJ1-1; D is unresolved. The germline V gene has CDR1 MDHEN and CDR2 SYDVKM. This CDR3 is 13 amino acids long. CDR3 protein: CASSRLQNAEAFF. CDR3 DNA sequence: TGTGCCAGCAGTAGACTCCAGAACGCTGAAGCTTTCTTT.

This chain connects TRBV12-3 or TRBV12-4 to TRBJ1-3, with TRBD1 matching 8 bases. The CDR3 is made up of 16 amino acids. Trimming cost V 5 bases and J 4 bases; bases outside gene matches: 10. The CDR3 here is CASSRGQGAAGNTIYF. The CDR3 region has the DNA TGTGCCAGCAGTAGGGGTCAGGGGGCTGCGGGAAACACCATATATTTT.

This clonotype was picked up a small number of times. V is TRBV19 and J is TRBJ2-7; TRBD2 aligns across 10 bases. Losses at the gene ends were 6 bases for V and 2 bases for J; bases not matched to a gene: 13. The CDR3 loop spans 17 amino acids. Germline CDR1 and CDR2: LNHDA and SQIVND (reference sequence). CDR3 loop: CASRETGTSAQPYEQYF. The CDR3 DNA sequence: TGTGCCAGTAGGGAGACCGGGACTAGCGCCCAACCCTACGAGCAGTACTTC.

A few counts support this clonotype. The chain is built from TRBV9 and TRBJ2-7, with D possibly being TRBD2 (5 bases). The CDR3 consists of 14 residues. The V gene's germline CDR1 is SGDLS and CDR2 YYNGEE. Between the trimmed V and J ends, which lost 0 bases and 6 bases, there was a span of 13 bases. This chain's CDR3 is CASSVDGDPSEQYF. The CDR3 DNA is TGTGCCAGCAGCGTAGACGGGGATCCCTCCGAGCAGTACTTC.

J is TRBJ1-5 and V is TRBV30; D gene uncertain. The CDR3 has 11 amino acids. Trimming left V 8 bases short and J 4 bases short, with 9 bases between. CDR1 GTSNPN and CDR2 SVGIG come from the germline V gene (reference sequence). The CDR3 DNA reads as TGTGCCCTAGGGTCAAATCAGCCCCAGCATTTT. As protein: CALGSNQPQHF. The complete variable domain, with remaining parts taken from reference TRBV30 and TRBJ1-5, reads SQTIHQWPATLVQPVGSPLSLECTVEGTSNPNLYWYRQAAGRGLQLLFYSVGIGQISSEVPQNLSASRPQDRQFILSSKKLLLSDSGFYLCALGSNQPQHFGDGTRLSIL.

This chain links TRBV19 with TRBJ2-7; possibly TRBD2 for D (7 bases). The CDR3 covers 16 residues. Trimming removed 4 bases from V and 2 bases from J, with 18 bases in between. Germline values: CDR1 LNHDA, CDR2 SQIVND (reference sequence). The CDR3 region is CASSRRLGGDTYEQYF. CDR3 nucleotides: TGTGCCAGTAGTAGACGGCTAGGGGGGGATACCTACGAGCAGTACTTC.

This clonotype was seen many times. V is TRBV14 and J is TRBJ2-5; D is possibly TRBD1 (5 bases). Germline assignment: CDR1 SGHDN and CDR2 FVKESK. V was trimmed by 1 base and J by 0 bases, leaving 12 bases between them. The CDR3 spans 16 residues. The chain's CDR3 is CASSQAWGRYQETQYF. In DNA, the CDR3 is TGTGCCAGCAGCCAAGCCTGGGGCAGGTACCAAGAGACCCAGTACTTC.

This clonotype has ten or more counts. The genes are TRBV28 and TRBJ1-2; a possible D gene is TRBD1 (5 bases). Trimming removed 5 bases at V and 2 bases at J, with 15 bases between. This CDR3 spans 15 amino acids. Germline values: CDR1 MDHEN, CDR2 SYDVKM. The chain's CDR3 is CASSVSGTVNYGYTF. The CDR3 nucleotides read TGTGCCAGCAGTGTTTCCGGGACCGTCAACTATGGCTACACCTTC.

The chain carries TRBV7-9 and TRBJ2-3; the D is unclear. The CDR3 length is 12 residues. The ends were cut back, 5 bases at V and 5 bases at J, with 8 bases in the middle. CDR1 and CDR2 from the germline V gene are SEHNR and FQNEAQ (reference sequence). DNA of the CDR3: TGTGCCAGCAGCGGTGCCCGAGATACGCAGTATTTT. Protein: CASSGARDTQYF.

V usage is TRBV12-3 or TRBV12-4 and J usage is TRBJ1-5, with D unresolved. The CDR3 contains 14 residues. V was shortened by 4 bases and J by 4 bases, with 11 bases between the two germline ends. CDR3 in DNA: TGTGCCAGCAGTTCCCGAACAAGAAATCAGCCCCAGCATTTT. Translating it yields CASSSRTRNQPQHF.

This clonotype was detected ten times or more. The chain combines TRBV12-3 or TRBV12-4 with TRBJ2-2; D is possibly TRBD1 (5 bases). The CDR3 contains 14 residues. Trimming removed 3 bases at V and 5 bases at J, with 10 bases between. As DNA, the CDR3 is TGTGCCAGCAGTTTGGGGCGAACTACCGGGGAGCTGTTTTTT. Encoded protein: CASSLGRTTGELFF.

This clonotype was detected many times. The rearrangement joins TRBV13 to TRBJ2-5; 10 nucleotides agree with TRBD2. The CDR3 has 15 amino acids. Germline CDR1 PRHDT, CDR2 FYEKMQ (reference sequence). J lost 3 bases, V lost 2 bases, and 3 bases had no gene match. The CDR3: CASSLLSGGEETQYF. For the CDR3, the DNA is TGTGCCAGCAGCTTACTGAGCGGGGGGGAAGAGACCCAGTACTTC.

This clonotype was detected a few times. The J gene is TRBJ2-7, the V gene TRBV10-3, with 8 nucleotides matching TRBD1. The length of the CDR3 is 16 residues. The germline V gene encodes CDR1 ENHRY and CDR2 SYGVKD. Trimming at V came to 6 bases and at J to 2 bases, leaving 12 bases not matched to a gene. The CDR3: CAISDIRGQGPYEQYF. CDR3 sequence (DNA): TGTGCCATCAGCGATATCAGAGGACAGGGCCCCTACGAGCAGTACTTC.

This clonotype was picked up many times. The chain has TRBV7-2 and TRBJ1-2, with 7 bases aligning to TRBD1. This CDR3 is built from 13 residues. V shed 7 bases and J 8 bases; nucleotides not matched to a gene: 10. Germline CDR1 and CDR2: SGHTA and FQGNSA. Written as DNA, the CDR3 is TGTGCCAGCACACTCGAGACAGGGAGAGGCTACACCTTC. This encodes CASTLETGRGYTF.

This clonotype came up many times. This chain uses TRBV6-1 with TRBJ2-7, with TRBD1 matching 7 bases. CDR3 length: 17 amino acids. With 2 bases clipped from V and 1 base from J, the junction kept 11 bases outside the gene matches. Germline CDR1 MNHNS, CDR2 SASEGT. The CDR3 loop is CASSEMDRTPISYEQYF. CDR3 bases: TGTGCCAGCAGTGAAATGGACAGGACCCCAATATCCTACGAGCAGTACTTC.

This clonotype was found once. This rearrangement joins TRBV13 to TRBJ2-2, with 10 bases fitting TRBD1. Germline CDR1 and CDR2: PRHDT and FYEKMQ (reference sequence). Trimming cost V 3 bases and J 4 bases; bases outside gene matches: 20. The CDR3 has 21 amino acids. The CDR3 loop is CASSFTILHPGQGIVTGELFF. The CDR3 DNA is TGTGCCAGCAGCTTCACTATCTTACATCCGGGACAGGGGATCGTCACCGGGGAGCTGTTTTTT.

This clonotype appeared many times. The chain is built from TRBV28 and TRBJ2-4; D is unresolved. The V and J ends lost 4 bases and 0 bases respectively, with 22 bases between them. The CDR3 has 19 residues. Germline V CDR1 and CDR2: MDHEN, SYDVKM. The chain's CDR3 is CASSSTGSLLDLAKNIQYF. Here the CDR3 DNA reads TGTGCCAGCAGTTCCACCGGTTCGCTCCTAGATTTAGCCAAAAACATTCAGTACTTC. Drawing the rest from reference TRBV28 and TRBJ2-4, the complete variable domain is DVKVTQSSRYLVKRTGEKVFLECVQDMDHENMFWYRQDPGLGLRLIYFSYDVKMKEKGDIPEGYSVSREKKERFSLILESASTNQTSMYLCASSSTGSLLDLAKNIQYFGAGTRLSVL.

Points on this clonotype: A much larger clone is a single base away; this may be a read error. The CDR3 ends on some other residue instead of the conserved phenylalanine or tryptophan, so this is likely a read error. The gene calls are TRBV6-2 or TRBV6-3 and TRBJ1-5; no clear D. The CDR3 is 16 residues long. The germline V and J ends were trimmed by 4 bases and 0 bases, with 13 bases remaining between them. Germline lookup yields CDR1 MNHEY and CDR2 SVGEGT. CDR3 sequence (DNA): TGTGCCAGCAGTTCTGATGGACCGTATAGCAATCAGCCCCAGCATCTT. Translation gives CASSSDGPYSNQPQHL.

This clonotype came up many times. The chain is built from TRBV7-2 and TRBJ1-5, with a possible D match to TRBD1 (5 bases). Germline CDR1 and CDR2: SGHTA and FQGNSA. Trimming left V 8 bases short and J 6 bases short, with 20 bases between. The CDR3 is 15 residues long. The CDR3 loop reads CASSVGEGIGQPQHF. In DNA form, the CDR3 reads TGTGCCAGCTCCGTGGGGGAGGGGATCGGTCAGCCCCAGCATTTT. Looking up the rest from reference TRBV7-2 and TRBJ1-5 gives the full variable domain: GAGVSQSPSNKVTEKGKDVELRCDPISGHTALYWYRQSLGQGLEFLIYFQGNSAPDKSGLPSDRFSAERTGGSVSTLTIQRTQQEDSAVYLCASSVGEGIGQPQHFGDGTRLSIL.

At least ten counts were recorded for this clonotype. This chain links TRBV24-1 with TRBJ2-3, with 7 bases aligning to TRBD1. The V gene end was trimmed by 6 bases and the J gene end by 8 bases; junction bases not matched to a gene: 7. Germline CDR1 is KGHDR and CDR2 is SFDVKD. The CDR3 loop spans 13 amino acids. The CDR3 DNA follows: TGTGCCACCAGTCGAACAGGGGAAGGTACGCAGTATTTT. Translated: CATSRTGEGTQYF.

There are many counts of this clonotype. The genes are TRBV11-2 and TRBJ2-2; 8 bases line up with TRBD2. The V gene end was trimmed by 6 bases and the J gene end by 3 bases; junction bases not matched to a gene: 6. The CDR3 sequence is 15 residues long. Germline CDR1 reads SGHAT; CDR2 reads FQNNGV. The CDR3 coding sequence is TGTGCCAGCAGTTTTAGCGGGATGGACACCGGGGAGCTGTTTTTT. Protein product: CASSFSGMDTGELFF.

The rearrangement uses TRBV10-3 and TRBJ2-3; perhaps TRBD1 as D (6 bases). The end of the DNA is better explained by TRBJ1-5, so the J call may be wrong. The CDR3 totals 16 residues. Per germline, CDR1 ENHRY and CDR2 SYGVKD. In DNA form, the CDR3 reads TGTGCCATCAGTCAAAAGGGTATGGGGGACACAGATACGCAGCATTTT. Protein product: CAISQKGMGDTDTQHF.

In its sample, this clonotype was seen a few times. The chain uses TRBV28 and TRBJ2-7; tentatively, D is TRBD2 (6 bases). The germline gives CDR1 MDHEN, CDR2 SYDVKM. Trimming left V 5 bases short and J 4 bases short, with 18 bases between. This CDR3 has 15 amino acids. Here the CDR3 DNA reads TGTGCCAGCAGTCTCGCGAGTGCGGAGGGGTACGAGCAGTACTTC. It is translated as CASSLASAEGYEQYF.

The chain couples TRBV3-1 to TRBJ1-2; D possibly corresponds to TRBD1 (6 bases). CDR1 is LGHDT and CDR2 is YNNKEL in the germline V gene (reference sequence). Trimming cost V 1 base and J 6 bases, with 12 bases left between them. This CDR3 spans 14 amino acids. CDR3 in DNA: TGTGCCAGCAGCCAAGTATCCGGGGACAATGGCTACACCTTC. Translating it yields CASSQVSGDNGYTF.

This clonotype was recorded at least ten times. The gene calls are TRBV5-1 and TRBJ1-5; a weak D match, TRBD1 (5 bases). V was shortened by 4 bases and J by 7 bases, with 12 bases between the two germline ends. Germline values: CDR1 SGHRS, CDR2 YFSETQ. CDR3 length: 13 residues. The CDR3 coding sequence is TGCGCCAGCAGCCTCCGGCAGGGACAGCCCCAGCATTTT. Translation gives CASSLRQGQPQHF.

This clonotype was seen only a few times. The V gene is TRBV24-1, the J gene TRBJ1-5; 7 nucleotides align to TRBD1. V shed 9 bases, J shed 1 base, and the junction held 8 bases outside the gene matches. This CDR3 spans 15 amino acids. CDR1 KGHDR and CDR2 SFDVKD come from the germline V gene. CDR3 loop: CATASTGLSNQPQHF. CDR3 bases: TGTGCCACCGCCTCGACAGGGTTGAGCAATCAGCCCCAGCATTTT.

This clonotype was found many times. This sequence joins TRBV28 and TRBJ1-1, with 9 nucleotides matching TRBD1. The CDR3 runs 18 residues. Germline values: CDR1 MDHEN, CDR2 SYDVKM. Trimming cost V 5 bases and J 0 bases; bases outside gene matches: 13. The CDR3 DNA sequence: TGTGCCAGCAGTACCGGACAGGGGCGATCTAGCATGAACACTGAAGCTTTCTTT. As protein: CASSTGQGRSSMNTEAFF. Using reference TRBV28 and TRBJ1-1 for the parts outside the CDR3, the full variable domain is DVKVTQSSRYLVKRTGEKVFLECVQDMDHENMFWYRQDPGLGLRLIYFSYDVKMKEKGDIPEGYSVSREKKERFSLILESASTNQTSMYLCASSTGQGRSSMNTEAFFGQGTRLTVV.